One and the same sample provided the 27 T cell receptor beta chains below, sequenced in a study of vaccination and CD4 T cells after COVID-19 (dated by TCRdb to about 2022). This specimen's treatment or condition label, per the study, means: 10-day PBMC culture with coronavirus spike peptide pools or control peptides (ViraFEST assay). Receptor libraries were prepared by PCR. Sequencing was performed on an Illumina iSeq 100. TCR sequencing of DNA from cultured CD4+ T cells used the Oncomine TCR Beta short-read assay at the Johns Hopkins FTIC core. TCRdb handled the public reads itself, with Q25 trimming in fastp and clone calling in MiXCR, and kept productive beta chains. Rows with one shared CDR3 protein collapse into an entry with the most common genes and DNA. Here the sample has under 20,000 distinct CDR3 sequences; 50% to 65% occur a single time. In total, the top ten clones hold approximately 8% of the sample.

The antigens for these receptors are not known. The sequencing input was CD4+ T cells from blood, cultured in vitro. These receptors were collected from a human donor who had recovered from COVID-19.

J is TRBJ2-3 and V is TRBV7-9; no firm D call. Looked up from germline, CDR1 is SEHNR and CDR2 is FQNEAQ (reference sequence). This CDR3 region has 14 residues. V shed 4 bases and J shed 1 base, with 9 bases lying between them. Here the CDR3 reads CASSSGIGTDTQYF. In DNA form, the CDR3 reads TGTGCCAGCAGCTCGGGCATCGGCACAGATACGCAGTATTTT.

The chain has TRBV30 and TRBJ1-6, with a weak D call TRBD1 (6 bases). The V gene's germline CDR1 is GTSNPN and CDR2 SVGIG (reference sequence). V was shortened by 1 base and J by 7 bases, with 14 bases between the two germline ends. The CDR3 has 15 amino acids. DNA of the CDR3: TGTGCCTGGAGTGGGTGGAAGAGGGGGAATTCACCCCTCCACTTT. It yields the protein CAWSGWKRGNSPLHF.

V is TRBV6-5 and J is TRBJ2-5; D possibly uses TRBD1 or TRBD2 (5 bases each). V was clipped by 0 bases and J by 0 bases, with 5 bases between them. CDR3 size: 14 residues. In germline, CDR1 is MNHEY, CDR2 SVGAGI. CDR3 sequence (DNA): TGTGCCAGCAGTTACTCGGGACACCAAGAGACCCAGTACTTC. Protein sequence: CASSYSGHQETQYF.

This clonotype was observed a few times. The CDR3 sequence is CASSYAQGVETQYF. CDR3 in DNA: TGTGCCAGCAGTTACGCACAGGGGGTGGAGACCCAGTACTTC. The chain employs TRBV6-5 and TRBJ2-5, with TRBD1 matching over 8 bases. V was clipped by 2 bases and J by 5 bases; unmatched bases: 4. Germline V lookup: CDR1 MNHEY, CDR2 SVGAGI. The CDR3 spans 14 residues.

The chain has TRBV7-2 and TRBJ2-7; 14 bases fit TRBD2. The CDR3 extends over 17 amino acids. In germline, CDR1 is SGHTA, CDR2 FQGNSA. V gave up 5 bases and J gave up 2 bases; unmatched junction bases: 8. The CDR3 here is CASSKGLAGVLPYEQYF. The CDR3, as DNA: TGTGCCAGCAGCAAGGGACTAGCGGGAGTATTACCCTACGAGCAGTACTTC.

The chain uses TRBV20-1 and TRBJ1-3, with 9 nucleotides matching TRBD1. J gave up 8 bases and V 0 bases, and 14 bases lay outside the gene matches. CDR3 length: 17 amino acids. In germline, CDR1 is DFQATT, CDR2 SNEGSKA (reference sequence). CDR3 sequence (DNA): TGCAGTGCTAGAGACGATAGGCGACAGGGGGAAAGGGACACCATATATTTT. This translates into CSARDDRRQGERDTIYF.

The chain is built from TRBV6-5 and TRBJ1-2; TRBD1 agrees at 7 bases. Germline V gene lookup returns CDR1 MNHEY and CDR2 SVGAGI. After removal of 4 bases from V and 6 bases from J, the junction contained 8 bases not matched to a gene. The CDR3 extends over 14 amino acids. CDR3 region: CASSLDRSRNGYTF. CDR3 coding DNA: TGTGCCAGCAGTTTGGACAGGTCTCGTAATGGCTACACCTTC.

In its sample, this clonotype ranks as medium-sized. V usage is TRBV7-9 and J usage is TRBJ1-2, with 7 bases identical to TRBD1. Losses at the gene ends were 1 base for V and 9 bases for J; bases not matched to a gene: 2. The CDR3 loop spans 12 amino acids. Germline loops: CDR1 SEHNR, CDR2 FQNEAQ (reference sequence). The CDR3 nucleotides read TGTGCCAGCAGCTTAGAGGACAGGAGCTACACCTTC. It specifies CASSLEDRSYTF.

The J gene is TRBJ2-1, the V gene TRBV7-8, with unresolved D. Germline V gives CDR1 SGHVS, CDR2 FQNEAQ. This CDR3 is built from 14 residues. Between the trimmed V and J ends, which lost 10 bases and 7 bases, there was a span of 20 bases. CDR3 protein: CATFSPWGRNEQFF. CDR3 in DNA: TGTGCCACCTTCTCCCCCTGGGGTCGTAATGAGCAGTTCTTC.

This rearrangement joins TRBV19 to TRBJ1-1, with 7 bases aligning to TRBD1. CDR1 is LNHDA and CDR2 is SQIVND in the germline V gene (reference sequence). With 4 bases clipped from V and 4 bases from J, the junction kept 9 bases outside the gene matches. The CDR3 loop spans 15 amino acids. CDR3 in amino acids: CASSTLQGVATEAFF. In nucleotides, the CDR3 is TGTGCCAGTAGTACCCTCCAGGGGGTCGCCACTGAAGCTTTCTTT.

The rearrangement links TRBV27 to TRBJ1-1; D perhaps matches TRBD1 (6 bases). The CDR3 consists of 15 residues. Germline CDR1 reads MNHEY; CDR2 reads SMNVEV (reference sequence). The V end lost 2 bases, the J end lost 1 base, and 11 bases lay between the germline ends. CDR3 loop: CASSLMKGGNTEAFF. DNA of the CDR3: TGTGCCAGCAGTTTAATGAAAGGGGGGAACACTGAAGCTTTCTTT.

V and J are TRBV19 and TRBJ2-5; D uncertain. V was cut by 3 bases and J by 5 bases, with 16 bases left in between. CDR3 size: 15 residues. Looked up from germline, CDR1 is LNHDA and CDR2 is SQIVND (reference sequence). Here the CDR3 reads CASSMQAVDWETQYF. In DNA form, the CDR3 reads TGTGCCAGTAGTATGCAGGCGGTCGATTGGGAGACCCAGTACTTC.

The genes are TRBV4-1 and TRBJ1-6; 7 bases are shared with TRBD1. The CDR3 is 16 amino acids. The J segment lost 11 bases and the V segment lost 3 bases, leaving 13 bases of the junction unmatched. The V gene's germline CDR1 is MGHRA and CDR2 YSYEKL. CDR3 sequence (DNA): TGCGCCAGCAGCCAGACAGCGAGGGGGCCTTCGGCACCCCTCCACTTT. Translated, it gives CASSQTARGPSAPLHF.

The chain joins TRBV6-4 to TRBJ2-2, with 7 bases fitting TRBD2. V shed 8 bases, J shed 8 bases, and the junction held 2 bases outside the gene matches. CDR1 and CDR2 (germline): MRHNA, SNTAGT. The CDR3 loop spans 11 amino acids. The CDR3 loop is CASQAGGELFF. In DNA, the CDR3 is TGTGCCAGCCAAGCGGGAGGGGAGCTGTTTTTT.

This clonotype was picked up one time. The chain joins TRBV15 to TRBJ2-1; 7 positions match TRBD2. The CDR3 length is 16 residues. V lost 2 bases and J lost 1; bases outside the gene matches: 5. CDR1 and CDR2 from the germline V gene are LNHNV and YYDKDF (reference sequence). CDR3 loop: CATSRLAGTSYNEQFF. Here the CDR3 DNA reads TGTGCCACCAGCAGATTAGCGGGTACTTCCTACAATGAGCAGTTCTTC.

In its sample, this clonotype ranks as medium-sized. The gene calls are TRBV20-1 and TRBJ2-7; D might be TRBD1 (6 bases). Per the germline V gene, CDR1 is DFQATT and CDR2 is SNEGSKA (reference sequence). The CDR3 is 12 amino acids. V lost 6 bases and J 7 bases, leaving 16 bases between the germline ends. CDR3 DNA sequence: TGCAGTGCCGGGGACACCCTTGGGGAGCAGTACTTC. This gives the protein CSAGDTLGEQYF.

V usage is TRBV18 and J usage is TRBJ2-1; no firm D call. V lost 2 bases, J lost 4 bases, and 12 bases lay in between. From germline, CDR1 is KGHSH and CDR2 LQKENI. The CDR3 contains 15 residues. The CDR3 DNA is TGTGCCAGCTCACCATGGGTCCCTCAATACAATGAGCAGTTCTTC. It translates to CASSPWVPQYNEQFF.

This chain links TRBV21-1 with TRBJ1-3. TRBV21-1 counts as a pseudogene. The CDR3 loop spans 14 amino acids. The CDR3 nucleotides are TGTGCCAGCAGCAAAGTAAGTGCTGGAAACACCATATATTTT. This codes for CASSKVSAGNTIYF.

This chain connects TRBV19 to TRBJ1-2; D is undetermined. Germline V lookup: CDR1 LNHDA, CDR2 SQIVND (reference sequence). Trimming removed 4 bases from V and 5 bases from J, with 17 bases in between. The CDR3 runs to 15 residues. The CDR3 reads CASSTPQVGKYGYTF. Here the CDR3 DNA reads TGTGCCAGTAGTACCCCCCAGGTGGGGAAATATGGCTACACCTTC.

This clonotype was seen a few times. In DNA, the CDR3 is TGTGCCAGCAGTTACTCTGCAGGAACTGAAGCTTTCTTT. This gives the protein CASSYSAGTEAFF. The J gene is TRBJ1-1, the V gene TRBV6-5; the D is unclear. The V end lost 0 bases, the J end lost 5 bases, and 7 bases lay between the germline ends. Germline V CDR1 and CDR2: MNHEY, SVGAGI. The CDR3 loop spans 13 amino acids.

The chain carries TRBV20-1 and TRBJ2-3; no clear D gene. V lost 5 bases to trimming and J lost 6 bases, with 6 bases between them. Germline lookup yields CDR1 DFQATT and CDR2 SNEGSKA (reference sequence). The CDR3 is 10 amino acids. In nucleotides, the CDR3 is TGCAGTGCTGCTAAGGATACGCAGTATTTT. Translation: CSAAKDTQYF.

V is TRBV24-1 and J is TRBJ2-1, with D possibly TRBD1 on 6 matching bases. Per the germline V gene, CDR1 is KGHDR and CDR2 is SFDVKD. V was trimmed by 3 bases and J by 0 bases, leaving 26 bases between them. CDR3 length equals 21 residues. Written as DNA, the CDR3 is TGTGCCACCAGTGATACCCGGGGCAGCCAGGGGACGAAGAGCTCCTACAATGAGCAGTTCTTC. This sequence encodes CATSDTRGSQGTKSSYNEQFF.

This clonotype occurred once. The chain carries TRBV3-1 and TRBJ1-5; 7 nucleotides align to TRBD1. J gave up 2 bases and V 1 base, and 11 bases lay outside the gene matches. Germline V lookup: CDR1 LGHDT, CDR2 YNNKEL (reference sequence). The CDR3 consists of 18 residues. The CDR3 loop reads CASSQVRDRAARNQPQHF. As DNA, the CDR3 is TGTGCCAGCAGCCAAGTTCGAGACAGGGCGGCGCGCAATCAGCCCCAGCATTTT. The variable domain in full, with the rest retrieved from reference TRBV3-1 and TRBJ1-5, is DTAVSQTPKYLVTQMGNDKSIKCEQNLGHDTMYWYKQDSKKFLKIMFSYNNKELIINETVPNRFSPKSPDKAHLNLHINSLELGDSAVYFCASSQVRDRAARNQPQHFGDGTRLSIL.

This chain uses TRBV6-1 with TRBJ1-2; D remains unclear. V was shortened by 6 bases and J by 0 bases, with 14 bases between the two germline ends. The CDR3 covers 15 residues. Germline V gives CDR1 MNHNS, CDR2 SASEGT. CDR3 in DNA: TGTGCCAGCAGGATACAGACCGCCGCTAACTATGGCTACACCTTC. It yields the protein CASRIQTAANYGYTF.

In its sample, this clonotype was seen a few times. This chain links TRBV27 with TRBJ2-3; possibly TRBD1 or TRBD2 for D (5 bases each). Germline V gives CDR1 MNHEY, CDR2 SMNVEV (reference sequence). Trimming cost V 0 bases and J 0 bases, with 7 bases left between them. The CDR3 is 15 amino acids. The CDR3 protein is CASSLSGVSTDTQYF. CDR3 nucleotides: TGTGCCAGCAGTTTATCGGGGGTTAGCACAGATACGCAGTATTTT.

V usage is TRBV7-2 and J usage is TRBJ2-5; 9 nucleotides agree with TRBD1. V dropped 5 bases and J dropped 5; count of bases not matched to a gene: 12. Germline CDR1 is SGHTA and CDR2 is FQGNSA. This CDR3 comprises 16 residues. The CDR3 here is CASSETRTGEGETQYF. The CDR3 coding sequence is TGTGCCAGCAGCGAAACTCGGACAGGGGAAGGGGAGACCCAGTACTTC.

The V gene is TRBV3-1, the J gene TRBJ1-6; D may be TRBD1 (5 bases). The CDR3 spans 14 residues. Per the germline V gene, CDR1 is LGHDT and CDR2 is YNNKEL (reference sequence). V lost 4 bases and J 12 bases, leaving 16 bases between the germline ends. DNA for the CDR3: TGTGCCAGCAGCCGAGACCGGGACGAAGGACCCCTCCACTTT. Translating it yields CASSRDRDEGPLHF.